These 28 T cell receptor beta chains were sequenced from one sample in a study of lymphopenia after photon versus proton radiotherapy. Some clones are missing from TCRdb's copy, which holds only in-frame ones; the method was immunoSEQ multiplex PCR. The table records roughly 30,000 clones, roughly 86% of them present only once. The sequencing here drew on peripheral blood, taken from a patient treated with proton-based radiotherapy. The receptors were sampled from a woman aged 55-70 years with cholangiocarcinoma. Some clones in this sample may be carry-over from other donors' samples.

The chain employs TRBV7-9 and TRBJ1-2; D is unclear. V shed 8 bases and J shed 1 base, with 14 bases lying between them. This CDR3 has 14 amino acids. Germline CDR1 and CDR2: SEHNR and FQNEAQ (reference sequence). CDR3: CASVSVGLNYGYTF. CDR3 in DNA: TGTGCCAGCGTTTCCGTTGGGCTTAACTATGGCTACACCTTC. Looking up the rest from reference TRBV7-9 and TRBJ1-2 gives the full variable domain: DTGVSQNPRHKITKRGQNVTFRCDPISEHNRLYWYRQTLGQGPEFLTYFQNEAQLEKSRLLSDRFSAERPKGSFSTLEIQRTEQGDSAMYLCASVSVGLNYGYTFGSGTRLTVV.

The chain joins TRBV9 to TRBJ2-3, with D perhaps TRBD1 (6 bases). Germline V gene lookup returns CDR1 SGDLS and CDR2 YYNGEE. Trimming cost V 7 bases and J 2 bases, with 14 bases left between them. This CDR3 region has 14 residues. Here the CDR3 DNA reads TGTGCCAGCGGTTGGGGGCCCCCCACAGATACGCAGTATTTT. Protein sequence: CASGWGPPTDTQYF.

The V gene is TRBV2, the J gene TRBJ1-3, with D uncertain. Germline CDR1 SNHLY, CDR2 FYNNEI. The CDR3 consists of 14 residues. V lost 1 base and J lost 4, with 8 bases in between. The CDR3: CASSEVFRGNTIYF. The CDR3 region has the DNA TGTGCCAGCAGTGAAGTTTTCAGGGGAAACACCATATATTTT.

The chain carries TRBV19 and TRBJ2-2, with 7 positions matching TRBD2. The CDR3 totals 18 residues. V gave up 1 base and J gave up 2 bases; unmatched junction bases: 10. CDR1 is LNHDA and CDR2 is SQIVND in the germline V gene (reference sequence). The CDR3 nucleotides read TGTGCCAGTAGTATAGGCTCTGTTCTAGCGGAAAACACCGGGGAGCTGTTTTTT. Translating it yields CASSIGSVLAENTGELFF.

The CDR3 DNA is TGTGCCATCAGTCACAGGGGGCGGGAGACTGAAGCTTTCTTT. Its protein is CAISHRGRETEAFF. The rearrangement links TRBV10-3 to TRBJ1-1, with 9 bases that match TRBD1. CDR1 and CDR2 (germline): ENHRY, SYGVKD. J gave up 5 bases and V 5 bases, and 6 bases lay outside the gene matches. This CDR3 comprises 14 residues.

V usage is TRBV4-1 and J usage is TRBJ2-7; TRBD2 matches at 9 bases. Germline V gene data show CDR1 as MGHRA and CDR2 as YSYEKL. J lost 2 bases, V lost 1 base, and 3 bases had no gene match. The CDR3 spans 15 residues. The CDR3 nucleotides read TGCGCCAGCAGCCAAGCCCTAGCGGGGACCTACGAGCAGTACTTC. Translation: CASSQALAGTYEQYF.

The chain has TRBV5-4 and TRBJ2-1, with a tentative D call TRBD1 (5 bases). Germline CDR1 reads SGHNT; CDR2 reads YYREEE (reference sequence). The CDR3 has 16 amino acids. Trimming cost V 1 base and J 4 bases, with 15 bases left between them. In DNA form, the CDR3 reads TGTGCCAGCAGCTTGAGCGCACAGGCTGGATACAATGAGCAGTTCTTC. This codes for CASSLSAQAGYNEQFF.

V gene TRBV7-3 combines with J gene TRBJ2-2; D not resolved. The V end was cut by 1 base, the J end by 7 bases, with 10 bases between. The CDR3 totals 14 residues. The V gene's germline CDR1 is SGHTA and CDR2 FQGTGA. CDR3 coding DNA: TGTGCCAGCAGCTTAATGGAGTGGGGCGGGGAGCTGTTTTTT. It specifies CASSLMEWGGELFF.

To note about this clone: One junction end disagrees with the germline gene, perhaps due to a read error. This CDR3 is CASSTPLGGPYNGQFF. CDR3 DNA: TGTGCCAGCAGCACTCCTTTAGGGGGCCCGTACAATGGGCAGTTCTTC. J is TRBJ2-1 and V is TRBV11-2; 7 positions match TRBD1. Germline V gene data show CDR1 as SGHAT and CDR2 as FQNNGV. CDR3 length: 16 amino acids.

The CDR3 DNA sequence: TGTGCCATCAGTGAGTCTATTGGCAGGGGTCAGCCCCAGCATTTT. Protein: CAISESIGRGQPQHF. The chain uses TRBV10-3 and TRBJ1-5; the D gene is possibly TRBD1 (6 bases). V lost 0 bases to trimming and J lost 6 bases, with 12 bases between them. The CDR3 is made up of 15 amino acids. In germline, CDR1 is ENHRY, CDR2 SYGVKD.

The chain couples TRBV11-2 to TRBJ2-1; a weak D match, TRBD2 (6 bases). Trimming cost V 5 bases and J 7 bases, with 21 bases left between them. Germline V CDR1 and CDR2: SGHAT, FQNNGV. There are 16 residues in the CDR3. The CDR3 reads CASSPYTGRLRNEQFF. The CDR3 DNA reads TGTGCCAGCAGCCCGTACACCGGGAGACTCAGGAATGAGCAGTTCTTC. The full variable domain, completed using reference TRBV11-2 and TRBJ2-1, is EAGVAQSPRYKIIEKRQSVAFWCNPISGHATLYWYQQILGQGPKLLIQFQNNGVVDDSQLPKDRFSAERLKGVDSTLKIQPAKLEDSAVYLCASSPYTGRLRNEQFFGPGTRLTVL.

The chain has TRBV18 and TRBJ2-5; TRBD2 agrees at 11 bases. CDR1 is KGHSH, CDR2 LQKENI, per germline. V trimming: 6 bases; J trimming: 3 bases; junction bases outside the gene matches: 3. This CDR3 contains 14 residues. CDR3 DNA: TGTGCCAGCTCGCCGACTAGCGGGAAAGAGACCCAGTACTTC. It is translated as CASSPTSGKETQYF.

The V and J genes are TRBV5-1 and TRBJ2-3; TRBD1 aligns across 8 bases. CDR3 length: 16 residues. Losses at the gene ends were 4 bases for V and 1 base for J; bases not matched to a gene: 8. Per germline, CDR1 SGHRS and CDR2 YFSETQ. CDR3 coding DNA: TGCGCCAGCAGCCCCACACCGGGACAGGGCACAGATACGCAGTATTTT. It translates to CASSPTPGQGTDTQYF.

The V and J genes are TRBV30 and TRBJ1-5; weak D call: TRBD1 (6 bases). Germline V CDR1 and CDR2: GTSNPN, SVGIG (reference sequence). The ends were cut back, 2 bases at V and 6 bases at J, with 11 bases in the middle. The CDR3 has 13 residues. CDR3 loop: CAWSRGFRQPQHF. The CDR3 DNA follows: TGTGCCTGGAGTAGGGGGTTTCGTCAGCCCCAGCATTTT.

This clone was detected once. The J gene is TRBJ2-7, the V gene TRBV29-1; D unclear. The CDR3 contains 15 residues. V lost 0 bases to trimming and J lost 0 bases, with 12 bases between them. Germline V CDR1 and CDR2: SQVTM, ANQGSEA. This chain's CDR3 is CSVEDSSRNSYEQYF. The CDR3 nucleotides are TGCAGCGTTGAAGATTCTTCCAGAAACTCCTACGAGCAGTACTTC.

This chain connects TRBV27 to TRBJ2-7, with 8 bases that match TRBD2. Germline V gives CDR1 MNHEY, CDR2 SMNVEV (reference sequence). Trimming at V came to 3 bases and at J to 3 bases, leaving 7 bases not matched to a gene. This CDR3 is built from 15 residues. In DNA form, the CDR3 reads TGTGCCAGCAGTTTTGGGCTAGCGGGCGTCTACGAGCAGTACTTC. Translation gives CASSFGLAGVYEQYF.

The V gene is TRBV5-1, the J gene TRBJ2-7; 7 positions match TRBD2. Germline V gene sequence: CDR1 SGHRS, CDR2 YFSETQ. The CDR3 extends over 15 amino acids. Trimming at V came to 3 bases and at J to 3 bases, leaving 9 bases not matched to a gene. The CDR3 is CASSSLAGVNYEQYF. CDR3 coding DNA: TGCGCCAGCAGCTCCCTGGCGGGAGTTAACTACGAGCAGTACTTC.

The J gene is TRBJ1-1, the V gene TRBV5-4; D remains unclear. V was shortened by 4 bases and J by 0 bases, with 13 bases between the two germline ends. The CDR3 runs 15 residues. Germline V gene lookup returns CDR1 SGHNT and CDR2 YYREEE (reference sequence). The CDR3 protein is CASSLGNGLNTEAFF. The DNA of the CDR3 is TGTGCCAGCAGCCTTGGGAACGGACTGAACACTGAAGCTTTCTTT.

For the CDR3, the DNA is TGTGCCAGCAGCTCGCAGGGGACCCCTGGAAACACCATATATTTT. Translating gives CASSSQGTPGNTIYF. The rearrangement uses TRBV5-4 and TRBJ1-3; TRBD1 is a possible D gene (6 bases). Germline V gene data show CDR1 as SGHNT and CDR2 as YYREEE (reference sequence). The length of the CDR3 is 15 residues. Deletions cut 3 bases from V and 2 bases from J, with 12 bases between.

The rearrangement uses TRBV10-3 and TRBJ1-4, with TRBD1 as a possible D gene (5 bases). The germline V and J ends were trimmed by 6 bases and 4 bases, with 9 bases remaining between them. Germline lookup yields CDR1 ENHRY and CDR2 SYGVKD. The CDR3 spans 13 residues. CDR3 protein: CAIRQGDNEKLFF. The CDR3 nucleotides are TGTGCCATCAGGCAGGGAGATAATGAAAAACTGTTTTTT.

This clone is a singleton in its sample. This sequence joins TRBV5-5 and TRBJ2-5; 7 bases are a match to TRBD1. J was trimmed by 1 base and V by 4 bases; bases with no gene match: 4. CDR1 SGHKS and CDR2 YYEKEE come from the germline V gene (reference sequence). This CDR3 region has 14 residues. CDR3 DNA sequence: TGTGCCAGCAGCGAACAGGGGTCCCAAGAGACCCAGTACTTC. This encodes CASSEQGSQETQYF. Together with reference TRBV5-5 and TRBJ2-5, the CDR3 gives the full variable domain: DAGVTQSPTHLIKTRGQQVTLRCSPISGHKSVSWYQQVLGQGPQFIFQYYEKEERGRGNFPDRFSARQFPNYSSELNVNALLLGDSALYLCASSEQGSQETQYFGPGTRLLVL.

This chain connects TRBV11-3 to TRBJ2-1, with D uncertain. The CDR3 loop spans 13 amino acids. Germline assignment: CDR1 SGHNT and CDR2 YENEEA. With 4 bases removed from V and 0 bases from J, the gap between germline ends came to 4 bases. The CDR3 nucleotides read TGTGCCAGCAGCTCCAGCTCCTACAATGAGCAGTTCTTC. Translated, it gives CASSSSSYNEQFF.

This chain uses TRBV7-6 with TRBJ2-1; the match to TRBD2 covers 12 bases. The J segment lost 5 bases and the V segment lost 5 bases, leaving 4 bases of the junction unmatched. CDR3 size: 15 residues. In germline, CDR1 is SGHVS, CDR2 FNYEAQ. The chain's CDR3 is CASSQTSGGNNEQFF. The CDR3 coding sequence is TGTGCCAGCAGCCAAACTAGCGGGGGGAACAATGAGCAGTTCTTC.

This rearrangement joins TRBV23-1 to TRBJ2-1; D gene unclear. TRBV23-1 is assigned to the ORF class and has an uncertain function. CDR3 length equals 16 residues. V gave up 4 bases and J gave up 4 bases, with 17 bases separating them. This CDR3 reads CASSPAPPNYYNEQFF. DNA for the CDR3: TGCGCCAGCAGTCCTGCTCCTCCAAACTATTACAATGAGCAGTTCTTC.

With regard to this clone: Germline and junction disagree at one end, which may indicate a read error. The V call is TRBV6-1, the J call TRBJ1-4; D uncertain. This CDR3 contains 15 residues. Germline CDR1 reads MNHNS; CDR2 reads SASEGT. CDR3 sequence reads: CVSSEGWESGEKLFF. DNA of the CDR3: TGTGTCAGCAGTGAAGGCTGGGAATCGGGTGAAAAACTGTTTTTT.

This chain links TRBV29-1 with TRBJ2-3, with D tentatively TRBD2 (6 bases). The germline V gene encodes CDR1 SQVTM and CDR2 ANQGSEA. Trimming cost V 6 bases and J 4 bases, with 23 bases left between them. This CDR3 is 16 amino acids long. CDR3 nucleotides: TGCAGCGTCTCGACCGCGGGGACTGCTTATTCAGATACGCAGTATTTT. As protein: CSVSTAGTAYSDTQYF.

This clone is a singleton in its sample. The chain couples TRBV18 to TRBJ2-5, with TRBD1 matching 9 bases. This CDR3 has 14 residues. V lost 3 bases to trimming and J lost 5 bases; unmatched junction nucleotides: 4. Germline V CDR1 and CDR2: KGHSH, LQKENI. For the CDR3, the DNA is TGTGCCAGCTCACCTCAAACAGGGGGCGAGACCCAGTACTTC. Translating it yields CASSPQTGGETQYF.

The J gene is TRBJ1-5, the V gene TRBV18; D unresolved. V lost 3 bases to trimming and J lost 1 base, with 10 bases between them. From germline, CDR1 is KGHSH and CDR2 LQKENI. CDR3 length: 15 amino acids. The CDR3 DNA reads as TGTGCCAGCTCACCCGACCAGGTGAGCAATCAGCCCCAGCATTTT. It encodes CASSPDQVSNQPQHF.